This TCR beta chain was retrieved from a study of type 1 regulatory T cells. Study information: T-allo10 is an in vitro-generated, Tr1-enriched CD4 T cell product specific for alloantigen.

As for this clonotype: The antigen is not known.

Notes on the study in general: Compared with non-Tr1 cells, Tr1 cells showed a narrower TCR repertoire.

MiXCR, run by TCRdb on the reads, gives a single entry per CDR3 protein. Found here are about 62,000 distinct CDR3 sequences, approximately 67% of them singletons; the top ten hold 1.5% to 2%. V lost 4 bases to trimming and J lost 0 bases, with 9 bases between them. CDR3 length equals 15 residues. The germline gives CDR1 ENHRY, CDR2 SYGVKD. The clonotype originates from a human donor in good health. Sequencing was performed on cultured non-Tr1 T cells, either the whole culture or a sorted T cell fraction (not recorded which). This sequence joins TRBV10-3 and TRBJ2-2, with no clear D. Here the CDR3 reads CAISAEGSNTGELFF. In DNA form, the CDR3 reads TGTGCCATCAGTGCGGAAGGGTCGAACACCGGGGAGCTGTTTTTT.